The sequence of this TCR beta chain was determined in a study of T cell clonotyping in hematopoietic cell transplantation. Study results and caveats: Graft donor and pretransplant recipient Inverse Simpson Index values predicted broader posttransplant TCR diversity.

Trimming at V came to 7 bases and at J to 4 bases, leaving 9 bases not matched to a gene. This CDR3 is built from 15 residues. The germline CDR1 and CDR2 sequences are SGDLS and YYNGEE. A word on this clone: Its specificity is unknown.

The assay was immunoSEQ multiplex PCR, and TCRdb's table has in-frame clones only and misses some. The sample holds 12,000 to 15,000 clones, over 75% seen once. The source material was PBMCs, sampled 100 days after allogeneic stem cell transplant. V gene TRBV9 combines with J gene TRBJ2-1, with 9 positions matching TRBD2. This receptor was obtained from a male patient in his 50s who had an allogeneic stem cell transplant from an unrelated donor, so T cells may come from the graft donor. Some clones in this sample may be carry-over from other donors' samples. CDR3: CASQPAGGVYNEQFF. CDR3 DNA sequence: TGTGCCAGCCAACCAGCGGGAGGTGTTTACAATGAGCAGTTCTTC.